The sequence of this TCR beta chain was determined in a study of control samples from healthy donors and cancer patients. With 0 bases removed from V and 0 bases from J, the gap between germline ends came to 4 bases. CDR1 and CDR2 from the germline V gene are SGHKS and YYEKEE (reference sequence). This CDR3 has 15 amino acids. Generated by immunoSEQ multiplex PCR, the TCRdb table keeps only in-frame clones and is missing some. The profile covers over 150,000 clones, with around 96% appearing a single time and 5% to 6.5% taken by the ten largest. The material sequenced was blood. This sequence joins TRBV5-5 and TRBJ2-6; unclear D gene. The receptor was derived from a man aged 35 to 55 in good health. The CDR3 is CASSLGGSGANVLTF. CDR3 bases: TGTGCCAGCAGCTTGGGGGGCTCTGGGGCCAACGTCCTGACTTTC. The full variable domain, completed using reference TRBV5-5 and TRBJ2-6, is DAGVTQSPTHLIKTRGQQVTLRCSPISGHKSVSWYQQVLGQGPQFIFQYYEKEERGRGNFPDRFSARQFPNYSSELNVNALLLGDSALYLCASSLGGSGANVLTFGAGSRLTVL.